These T cell receptor beta chains were read from a single sample in a study of CD8+CD57+ T cells in acquired aplastic anemia. One entry per CDR3 protein results from TCRdb running MiXCR on the reads. Counted here are about 160,000 distinct CDR3 sequences, over 70% occurring once; the ten biggest clones make up approximately 50%. The sequencing sample was made of sorted CD4+, CD8+, or CD8+CD57+ T cells (not recorded which) from PBMCs. These receptors originate from a human donor with aplastic anemia. CDR3s include the opening cysteine and the closing phenylalanine or tryptophan. Fields, in order: clone size, V gene, J gene, D gene, CDR3 DNA, CDR3 protein. A D gene is named only where the DNA matches it firmly. Not every row has a clone size; where given, it reads once, few, many or a size class.

-	TRBV19	TRBJ2-3	-	TGTGCCCGGCCATACAGTAGCACAGATACGCAGTATTTT	CARPYSSTDTQYF
-	TRBV15	TRBJ2-7	TRBD2	TGTGCCACCGCTCGGACTAGCGGGGACTACGAGCAGTACTTC	CATARTSGDYEQYF
-	TRBV19	TRBJ2-7	-	TGTGCCAGTAGTTCGGACTCCCAAAACGAGCAGTACTTC	CASSSDSQNEQYF
-	TRBV5-6	TRBJ1-6	-	TGTGCCAGCAGCTTGGGAGGCAGGGTCAGCTCCTATAATTCACCCCTCCACTTT	CASSLGGRVSSYNSPLHF
-	TRBV2	TRBJ2-3	-	TGTGCCAGCCGTAAAAGACCGACACCAAGGAACACAGATACGCAGTATTTT	CASRKRPTPRNTDTQYF
-	TRBV19	TRBJ2-7	TRBD2	TGTGCCAGTAGTATCTCTAGCGGGAGCTCCTACGAGCAGTACTTC	CASSISSGSSYEQYF
-	TRBV20-1	TRBJ1-3	-	TGCAGTGCCTTTAAGAGGGGGGGGCACCTCTCTGGAAACACCATATATTTT	CSAFKRGGHLSGNTIYF
-	TRBV7-6	TRBJ2-5	-	TGTGCCAGCAGCTTGAGTGGAGAGACCCAGTACTTC	CASSLSGETQYF
few	TRBV7-2	TRBJ2-1	-	TGTGCCAGCAGCCTAGGTCCTACGATCAATGAGCAGTTCTTC	CASSLGPTINEQFF
-	TRBV7-3	TRBJ2-3	TRBD2	TGTGCCAGCAGCCCGAGGACTAGCGTATGGGGAGATACGCAGTATTTT	CASSPRTSVWGDTQYF
-	TRBV2	TRBJ2-7	-	TGTGCCAGCAGTGAGAATTCTGGAGGGCTGGGGGACGAGCAGTACTTC	CASSENSGGLGDEQYF
-	TRBV20-1	TRBJ2-7	-	TGCAGTGCTAGGGCCCCATCTGGCCAAACCTACGAGCAGTACTTC	CSARAPSGQTYEQYF
-	TRBV5-6	TRBJ1-2	-	TGTGCCAGCAGCTTGGGGTACGGGACGAACTATGGCTACACCTTC	CASSLGYGTNYGYTF
few	TRBV19	TRBJ1-2	TRBD1	TGTGCCAGTAGCCCGACAGGGATGGACTATGGCTACACCTTC	CASSPTGMDYGYTF
-	TRBV7-9	TRBJ2-7	-	TGTGCCAGCAGCTTTTTGGGCTACGAGCAGTACTTC	CASSFLGYEQYF
many	TRBV6-5	TRBJ1-2	-	TGTGCCAGCAGTCCCAGGCCCACTAACTATGGCTACACCTTC	CASSPRPTNYGYTF
-	TRBV15	TRBJ1-5	TRBD1	TGTGCCACCAGCATAGACAGGGGGATGAGGATAGGGAGCAATCAGCCCCAGCATTTT	CATSIDRGMRIGSNQPQHF
-	TRBV5-1	TRBJ2-7	TRBD2	TGTGCCAGCAGCCCAAGCGGGATCAGCTACGAGCAGTACTTC	CASSPSGISYEQYF
-	TRBV11-1	TRBJ1-6	TRBD1	TGTGCCAGCAGCCCAGCCCGGACAGGGCGGTCACCCCTCCACTTT	CASSPARTGRSPLHF
-	TRBV24-1	TRBJ2-1	-	TGTGCCACCAGTGATTTGGTGGTAGGTTTCAATGAGCAGTTCTTC	CATSDLVVGFNEQFF
-	TRBV7-9	TRBJ1-6	-	TGTGCCAGCGAGCGCGAGGGGGGTCTTAATTCACCCCTCCACTTT	CASEREGGLNSPLHF
-	TRBV7-3	TRBJ1-6	-	TGTGCCAGCAGCTTTCGGGTCTCACCCCTCCACTTT	CASSFRVSPLHF
-	TRBV12-3/TRBV12-4	TRBJ2-1	TRBD2	TGTGCCAGCAGCCACGGGGGGGCCGGTGAGCAGTTCTTC	CASSHGGAGEQFF
-	TRBV19	TRBJ1-4	-	TGTGCCAGTAGTCCGAGGGTGGCGAGTGAAAAACTGTTTTTT	CASSPRVASEKLFF
-	TRBV7-9	TRBJ1-1	-	TGTGCCAGCAGCTTCATGAACACTGAAGCTTTCTTT	CASSFMNTEAFF
-	TRBV10-3	TRBJ1-1	-	TGTGCCATCACCCAGGGGCAGGGGACTGAAGCTTTCTTT	CAITQGQGTEAFF
-	TRBV9	TRBJ1-1	-	TGTGCCAGCAGCGTAGAGGGGGGAGGTGAAGCTTTCTTT	CASSVEGGGEAFF
few	TRBV10-3	TRBJ2-7	-	TGTTGCTATACCGGCAGGACCACCTACGAGCAGTACTTC	CCYTGRTTYEQYF
-	TRBV7-8	TRBJ2-2	-	TGTGCCAGCAGACCTCCTGGCGTTGGCGCCGGGGAGCTGTTTTTT	CASRPPGVGAGELFF
few	TRBV7-9	TRBJ1-5	TRBD1	TGTGCCAGTGGACAGGGCATCAAGCCCCAGCATTTT	CASGQGIKPQHF
few	TRBV2	TRBJ2-5	TRBD1	TGTGCCAGCAGTGACCCCTTCCGACAGGGTTACGAGACCCAGTACTTC	CASSDPFRQGYETQYF
-	TRBV9	TRBJ2-5	TRBD1	TGTGCCAGCAGCTACCGGACAGGGGGGGTTGAAGAGACCCAGTACTTC	CASSYRTGGVEETQYF
many	TRBV7-3	TRBJ2-2	-	TGTGCCAGCAGCTCGACAGGGAACACCGGGGAGCTGTTTTTT	CASSSTGNTGELFF
-	TRBV20-1	TRBJ1-3	-	TGCAGTGCTAGTCCCAGGGCATTCGACAACACCATATATTTT	CSASPRAFDNTIYF
few	TRBV15	TRBJ2-6	-	TGTGCCACCAGCAGAACCCACGGACAGTTCTCTGGGGCCAACGTCCTGACTTTC	CATSRTHGQFSGANVLTF
few	TRBV5-6	TRBJ1-1	-	TGTGCCAGCAGCTTGGAGGGAGGCACTGAAGCTTTCTTT	CASSLEGGTEAFF
-	TRBV15	TRBJ1-2	-	TGTGCCACCGGGACACTACCTGGGAATGGCTACACCTTC	CATGTLPGNGYTF
-	TRBV20-1	TRBJ1-2	-	TGCAGTGCTAGAGTTCCGGACGATGGCTACACCTTC	CSARVPDDGYTF
-	TRBV10-1	TRBJ1-3	-	TGCGCCAGCAGCCCGACAAGTTCTGGAAACACCATATATTTT	CASSPTSSGNTIYF
few	TRBV20-1	TRBJ2-2	-	TGCAGTGCCTCCGGGGAGCTGTTTTTT	CSASGELFF
-	TRBV10-1	TRBJ1-2	-	TGCGCCAGCAGTCAGGGCTTTGGGGGCTACACCTTC	CASSQGFGGYTF
once	TRBV10-3	TRBJ2-3	-	TGTGCCATCTCCGTGGGGGACACAGATACGCAGTATTTT	CAISVGDTDTQYF
few	TRBV7-8	TRBJ2-7	-	TGTGCCAGCAGCTTAGCCAGGGGCGGGGCCGAGCAGTACTTC	CASSLARGGAEQYF
-	TRBV19	TRBJ2-5	TRBD2	TGTGCCAGTAGTGTGGGACTAGAAGAGACCCAGTACTTC	CASSVGLEETQYF
-	TRBV11-2	TRBJ2-4	-	TGTGCCAGCGCCACCCCCGGGACCTTCCCGAACATTCAGTACTTC	CASATPGTFPNIQYF
many	TRBV6-4	TRBJ2-1	-	TGTGCCAGCAGTGCCGGAGCCAACAATGAGCAGTTCTTC	CASSAGANNEQFF